The T cell receptor (beta chain) under discussion was sequenced for a study of CD8 T cells in Susac syndrome. The RNA, roughly 0.5 to 1 ug, was put through reverse transcription using random hexamers. TCRdb ran MiXCR on the immunoSEQ multiplex PCR reads and lists one entry per CDR3 protein. Of about 300,000 distinct CDR3 sequences in the sample, around 85% were seen once. CD8+ and CD4+ T cells from blood underwent TCR beta sequencing. The CD8+ and CD4+ T cells were isolated magnetically using a negative isolation approach, whereas the TEMRA cells were enriched by FACS. The length of the CDR3 is 21 residues. Germline loops: CDR1 MDHEN, CDR2 SYDVKM. The V and J ends lost 2 bases and 5 bases, in that order; junction bases with no gene match: 17.

This sequence was found in a human donor with multiple sclerosis. This rearrangement joins TRBV28 to TRBJ2-2; 13 bases map to TRBD2. The sample consisted of CD8+ T cells from PBMCs. The CDR3 DNA follows: TGTGCCAGCAGTTTACCGGAGGAAGGGACTAGCGGGATCTTTGGGACCGGGGAGCTGTTTTTT. Its translation: CASSLPEEGTSGIFGTGELFF. The complete variable domain, with remaining parts taken from reference TRBV28 and TRBJ2-2, reads DVKVTQSSRYLVKRTGEKVFLECVQDMDHENMFWYRQDPGLGLRLIYFSYDVKMKEKGDIPEGYSVSREKKERFSLILESASTNQTSMYLCASSLPEEGTSGIFGTGELFFGEGSRLTVL.